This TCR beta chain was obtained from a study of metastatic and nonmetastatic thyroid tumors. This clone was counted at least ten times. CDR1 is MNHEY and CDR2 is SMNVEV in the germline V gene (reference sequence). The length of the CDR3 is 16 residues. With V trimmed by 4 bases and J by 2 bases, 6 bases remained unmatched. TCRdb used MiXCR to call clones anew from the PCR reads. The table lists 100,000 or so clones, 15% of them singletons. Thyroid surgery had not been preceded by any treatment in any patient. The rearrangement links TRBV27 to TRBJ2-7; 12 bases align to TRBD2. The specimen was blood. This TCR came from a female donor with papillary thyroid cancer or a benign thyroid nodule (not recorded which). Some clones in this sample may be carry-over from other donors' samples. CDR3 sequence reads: CASSSTSGGPPYEQYF. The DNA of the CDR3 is TGTGCCAGCAGTTCCACTAGCGGGGGGCCCCCCTACGAGCAGTACTTC.